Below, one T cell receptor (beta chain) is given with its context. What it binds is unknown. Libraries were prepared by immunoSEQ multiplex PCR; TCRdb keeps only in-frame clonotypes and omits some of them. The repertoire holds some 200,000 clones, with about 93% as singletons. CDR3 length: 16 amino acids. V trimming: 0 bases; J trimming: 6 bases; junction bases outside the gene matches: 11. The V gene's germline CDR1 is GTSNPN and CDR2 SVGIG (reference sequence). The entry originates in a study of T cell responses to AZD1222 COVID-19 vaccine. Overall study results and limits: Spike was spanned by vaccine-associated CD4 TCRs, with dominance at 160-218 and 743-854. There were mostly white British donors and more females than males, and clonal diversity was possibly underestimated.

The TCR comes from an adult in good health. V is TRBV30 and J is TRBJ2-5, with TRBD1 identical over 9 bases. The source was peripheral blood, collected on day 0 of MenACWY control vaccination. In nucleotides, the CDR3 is TGTGCCTGGAGTGTACTGTCGGGGACAGGGAGCAAGACCCAGTACTTC. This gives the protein CAWSVLSGTGSKTQYF. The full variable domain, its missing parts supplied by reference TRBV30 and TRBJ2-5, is SQTIHQWPATLVQPVGSPLSLECTVEGTSNPNLYWYRQAAGRGLQLLFYSVGIGQISSEVPQNLSASRPQDRQFILSSKKLLLSDSGFYLCAWSVLSGTGSKTQYFGPGTRLLVL.